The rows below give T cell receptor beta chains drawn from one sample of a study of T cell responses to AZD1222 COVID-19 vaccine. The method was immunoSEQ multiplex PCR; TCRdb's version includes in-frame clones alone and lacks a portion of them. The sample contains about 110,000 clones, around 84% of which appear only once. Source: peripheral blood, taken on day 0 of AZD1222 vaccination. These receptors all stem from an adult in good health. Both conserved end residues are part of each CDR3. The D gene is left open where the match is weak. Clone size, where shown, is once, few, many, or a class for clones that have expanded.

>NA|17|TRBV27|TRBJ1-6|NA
TGTGCCAGCTTGCTCCGAAGAACCGGCACATCCTCTTCACCCCTCCACTTT
CASLLRRTGTSSSPLHF
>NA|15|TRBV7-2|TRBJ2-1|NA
TGTGCCAGCAGCTCTGACTCAAACTCCTACAATGGGCAGTTCTTC
CASSSDSNSYNGQFF
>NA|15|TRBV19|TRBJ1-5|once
TGTGCCAGTAGCCAGGGAGAGAGTAGCAATCAGCCCCAGCATTTT
CASSQGESSNQPQHF
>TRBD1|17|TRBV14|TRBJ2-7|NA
TGTGCCAGCAGCCAAAGACCCGGACAGGGGTCTGGCTACGAGCAGTACTTC
CASSQRPGQGSGYEQYF
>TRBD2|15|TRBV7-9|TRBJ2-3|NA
TGTGCCAGCAGCCTACTAGCGGGAGTCACAGATACGCAGTATTTT
CASSLLAGVTDTQYF
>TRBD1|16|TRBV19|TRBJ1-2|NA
TGTGCCAGTAGACCTTTCGCCGGGACAGCTAACTATGGCTACACCTTC
CASRPFAGTANYGYTF
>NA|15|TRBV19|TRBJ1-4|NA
TGTGCCAGTAGTCCGCCGGGAAGAGGAGAAGAAAAACTGTTTTTT
CASSPPGRGEEKLFF
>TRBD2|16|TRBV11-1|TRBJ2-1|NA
TGTGCCAGCGGTTCTCTTGGCGGGAGCTCCTACAATGAGCAGTTCTTC
CASGSLGGSSYNEQFF
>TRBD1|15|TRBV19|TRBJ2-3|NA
TGTGCCAGTACCCCAAGGACAGGACAAACAGATACGCAGTATTTT
CASTPRTGQTDTQYF
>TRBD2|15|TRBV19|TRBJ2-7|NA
TGTGCCAGTAGTTCCTCCTCCGGGGGGGCCCTCGAGCAGTACTTC
CASSSSSGGALEQYF